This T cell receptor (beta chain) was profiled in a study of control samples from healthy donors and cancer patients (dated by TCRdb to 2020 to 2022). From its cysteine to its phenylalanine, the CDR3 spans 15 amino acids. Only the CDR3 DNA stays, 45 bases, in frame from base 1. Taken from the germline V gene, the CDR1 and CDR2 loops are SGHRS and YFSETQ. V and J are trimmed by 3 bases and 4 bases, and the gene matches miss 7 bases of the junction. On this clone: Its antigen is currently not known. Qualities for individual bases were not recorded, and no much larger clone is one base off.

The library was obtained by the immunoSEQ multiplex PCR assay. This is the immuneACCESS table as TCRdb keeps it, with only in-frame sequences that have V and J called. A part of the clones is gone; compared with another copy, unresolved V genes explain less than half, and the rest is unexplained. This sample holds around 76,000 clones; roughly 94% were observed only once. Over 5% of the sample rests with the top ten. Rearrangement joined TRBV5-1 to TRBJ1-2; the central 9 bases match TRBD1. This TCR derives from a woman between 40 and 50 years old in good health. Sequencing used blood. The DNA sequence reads TGCGCCAGCAGCTCCACCGGGACAGGGCGCTATGGCTACACCTTC. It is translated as CASSSTGTGRYGYTF.